A selection of T cell receptor beta chains follows, all from one sample in a study of T cells in localized non-small cell lung cancer. Data came from immunoSEQ multiplex PCR; TCRdb stores just in-frame clones and leaves some out. Here the sample spans about 35,000 clones, around 93% being singletons. The material was peripheral blood mononuclear cells, obtained before any cancer treatment. The source is a female donor aged 60 or older with stage II lung adenocarcinoma. Each CDR3 is given with its conserved first and last residue. A D gene is named only where the DNA matches it firmly. A row's size may be missing; if present it is once, few, many or a size class.

d_gene	v_gene	abundance	j_gene	CDR3nt	CDR3aa
NA	TRBV7-2	NA	TRBJ1-1	TGTGCCAGCAGCCCTTCGACGGCGAACACTGAAGCTTTCTTT	CASSPSTANTEAFF
TRBD1	TRBV6-1	NA	TRBJ1-1	TGTGCCAGCAGTGAGGGACAGGGGAACACTGAAGCTTTCTTT	CASSEGQGNTEAFF
NA	TRBV29-1	NA	TRBJ2-1	TGCAGCGTTGGGGTCCTCGGGAATGAGCAGTTCTTC	CSVGVLGNEQFF
NA	TRBV7-2	NA	TRBJ1-6	TGTGCCAGCAGCCCCCGGGGCAGTGCGAATAATTCACCCCTCCACTTT	CASSPRGSANNSPLHF
TRBD1	TRBV5-1	NA	TRBJ2-2	TGCGCCAGCAGCCTACAGGGGACCGGGGAGCTGTTTTTT	CASSLQGTGELFF
NA	TRBV2	NA	TRBJ1-5	TGTGCCAGCAGTGAAAGGTCGAGATGGGGTGATCAGCCCCAGCATTTT	CASSERSRWGDQPQHF
NA	TRBV2	NA	TRBJ2-1	TGTGCCAGCAGAGCCCAGGGGGGGCCCGCGTTCTTC	CASRAQGGPAFF
TRBD2	TRBV19	NA	TRBJ2-7	TGTGCCAGTAGTATCCTGAGCGGGAGGGCCTACGAGCAGTACTTC	CASSILSGRAYEQYF
NA	TRBV19	NA	TRBJ1-4	TGTGCCACCACCACGGGGTACGGTGAAAAACTGTTTTTT	CATTTGYGEKLFF
NA	TRBV28	NA	TRBJ2-3	TGTGCCAGCAGCAGCACAGATACGCAGTATTTT	CASSSTDTQYF
TRBD2	TRBV5-1	NA	TRBJ2-1	TGCGCCAGCAGCTTGGTAGCGGGGGCTTACAATGAGCAGTTCTTC	CASSLVAGAYNEQFF
NA	TRBV5-4	NA	TRBJ2-5	TGTGCCAGCAGCTTGTATCGGGGGGCCGGAGAGACCCAGTACTTC	CASSLYRGAGETQYF
TRBD1	TRBV28	once	TRBJ2-5	TGTGCCAGCAGTGCGACAGGGACAGAGACCCAGTACTTC	CASSATGTETQYF
TRBD1	TRBV6-6	NA	TRBJ1-2	TGTGCCAGCAGCCGACAGGGGAGTATGGATGGCTACACCTTC	CASSRQGSMDGYTF
NA	TRBV9	NA	TRBJ1-2	TGTGCCAGCAGCGTAGGGACGGCTGACTATGGCTACACCTTC	CASSVGTADYGYTF
TRBD1	TRBV6-4	NA	TRBJ2-5	TGTGCCAGCAGTGACCTAGGGACAGGTCAAGAGACCCAGTACTTC	CASSDLGTGQETQYF
NA	TRBV28	NA	TRBJ1-5	TGTGCCAGCAGTTCGAGACAAGGGCCCCCCCCGCCCCAGCATTTT	CASSSRQGPPPPQHF